This T cell receptor (beta chain) was recovered during a study of blood T cell repertoires in COVID-19. In this sample, this clone turned up a few times. Per germline, CDR1 KGHSH and CDR2 LQKENI. The trim removed 0 bases at V and 2 bases at J, leaving 4 bases unmatched. This CDR3 region has 16 residues. The protocol was immunoSEQ multiplex PCR, while the TCRdb copy is restricted to in-frame clones and leaves out a portion. The data contain around 300,000 clones, 80% to 95% of them singletons. The clonotype was recovered from a woman in her thirties with COVID-19, enrolled during active disease. Sequencing was done on a sample of peripheral blood. The chain links TRBV18 to TRBJ2-1; 7 nucleotides agree with TRBD2. The CDR3 region has the DNA TGTGCCAGCTCACCACCTAGCGGGCCCGCCTACAATGAGCAGTTCTTC. It encodes CASSPPSGPAYNEQFF. Full variable domain (remainder filled in from reference TRBV18 and TRBJ2-1): NAGVMQNPRHLVRRRGQEARLRCSPMKGHSHVYWYRQLPEEGLKFMVYLQKENIIDESGMPKERFSAEFPKEGPSILRIQQVVRGDSAAYFCASSPPSGPAYNEQFFGPGTRLTVL.